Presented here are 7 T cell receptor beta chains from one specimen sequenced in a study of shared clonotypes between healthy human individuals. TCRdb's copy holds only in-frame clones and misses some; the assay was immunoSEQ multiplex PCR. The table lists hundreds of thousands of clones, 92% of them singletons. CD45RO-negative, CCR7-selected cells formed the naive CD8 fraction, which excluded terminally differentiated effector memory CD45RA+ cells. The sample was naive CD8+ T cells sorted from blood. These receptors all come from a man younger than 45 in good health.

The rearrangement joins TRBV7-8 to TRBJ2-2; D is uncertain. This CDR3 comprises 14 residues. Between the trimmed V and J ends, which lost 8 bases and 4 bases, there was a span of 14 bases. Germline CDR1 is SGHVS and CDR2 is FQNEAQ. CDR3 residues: CASRLLSSTGELFF. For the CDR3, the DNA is TGTGCCAGCCGATTATTGAGCAGCACCGGGGAGCTGTTTTTT.

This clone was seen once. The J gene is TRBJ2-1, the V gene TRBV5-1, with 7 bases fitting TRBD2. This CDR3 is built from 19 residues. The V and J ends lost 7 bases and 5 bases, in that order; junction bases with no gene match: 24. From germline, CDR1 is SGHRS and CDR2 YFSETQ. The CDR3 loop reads CASRIWGILAGVSDNEQFF. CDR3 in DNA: TGCGCCAGCCGGATTTGGGGGATTTTGGCGGGAGTCTCTGACAATGAGCAGTTCTTC.

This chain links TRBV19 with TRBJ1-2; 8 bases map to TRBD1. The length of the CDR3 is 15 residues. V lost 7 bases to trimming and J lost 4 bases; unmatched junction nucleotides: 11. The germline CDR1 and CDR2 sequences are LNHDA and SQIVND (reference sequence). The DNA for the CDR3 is TGTGCCAGTACCACGGTAGCAGGGGGCGGCTATGGCTACACCTTC. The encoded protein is CASTTVAGGGYGYTF.

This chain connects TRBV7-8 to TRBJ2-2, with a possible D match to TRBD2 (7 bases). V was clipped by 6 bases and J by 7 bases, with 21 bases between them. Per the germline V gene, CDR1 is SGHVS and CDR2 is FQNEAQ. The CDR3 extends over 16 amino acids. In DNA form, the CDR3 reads TGTGCCAGCAGGCGCTGGGAGGGGGGTATGAGCGGGGAGCTGTTTTTT. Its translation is CASRRWEGGMSGELFF.

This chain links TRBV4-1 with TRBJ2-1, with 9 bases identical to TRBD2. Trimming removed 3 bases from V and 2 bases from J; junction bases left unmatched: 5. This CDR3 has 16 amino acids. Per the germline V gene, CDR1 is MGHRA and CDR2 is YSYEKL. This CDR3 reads CASSHLSGGAYNEQFF. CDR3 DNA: TGCGCCAGCAGCCACCTTAGCGGGGGAGCCTACAATGAGCAGTTCTTC.

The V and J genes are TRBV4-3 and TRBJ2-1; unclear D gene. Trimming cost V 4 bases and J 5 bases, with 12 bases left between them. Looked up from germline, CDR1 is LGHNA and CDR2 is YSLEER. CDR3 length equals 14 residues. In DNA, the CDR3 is TGCGCCAGCAGCCCGACTTCCATGGACAATGAGCAGTTCTTC. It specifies CASSPTSMDNEQFF.

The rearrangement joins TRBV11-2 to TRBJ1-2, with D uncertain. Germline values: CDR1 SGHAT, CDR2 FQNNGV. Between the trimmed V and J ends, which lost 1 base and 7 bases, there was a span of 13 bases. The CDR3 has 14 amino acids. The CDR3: CASSLGPRDVGYTF. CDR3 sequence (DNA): TGTGCCAGCAGCTTAGGGCCGCGAGACGTTGGCTACACCTTC.